Listed below are T cell receptor beta chains from one sample, sequenced in a study of T-cell reconstitution after alpha-beta-depleted transplantation in children. TCRdb independently ran MiXCR on the PCR reads; one entry per CDR3 protein. This table has about 72,000 distinct CDR3 sequences, roughly 6.6% appearing once. Here the sequenced sample was PBMCs from the stem cell graft donor, taken from the stem cell graft. The receptor set was obtained from a human donor who donated a stem cell graft to a child with acute lymphoblastic leukemia. Each CDR3 is given with its conserved first and last residue. A D gene is named only where the DNA matches it firmly. Some rows have no size entry. The others give once, few or many, or a class for an expanded clone.

TRBJ2-2,TRBV12-3/TRBV12-4,NA,many,CASSQGAGELFF,TGTGCCAGCAGTCAGGGCGCCGGGGAGCTGTTTTTT
TRBJ2-2,TRBV7-3,NA,few,CASSLTGTNTGELFF,TGTGCCAGCAGCTTAACGGGTACGAACACCGGGGAGCTGTTTTTT
TRBJ1-1,TRBV20-1,NA,many,CSARDQGGTEAFF,TGCAGTGCTAGAGATCAGGGAGGAACTGAAGCTTTCTTT
TRBJ2-1,TRBV12-3/TRBV12-4,NA,many,CASSFGGYNEQFF,TGTGCCAGCAGTTTTGGGGGATACAATGAGCAGTTCTTC
TRBJ1-4,TRBV19,NA,NA,CASSTEGRRNEKLFF,TGTGCCAGTAGTACCGAGGGAAGGCGGAATGAAAAACTGTTTTTT
TRBJ2-7,TRBV5-5,TRBD1,many,CASSSGTGTSYEQYF,TGTGCCAGCAGCTCCGGGACAGGGACCTCGTACGAGCAGTACTTC
TRBJ2-3,TRBV3-1,TRBD2,many,CASRLTSGGAEDTQYF,TGTGCCAGCAGACTGACTAGCGGGGGGGCTGAAGATACGCAGTATTTT
TRBJ2-2,TRBV20-1,NA,many,CSAGPAGELFF,TGCAGTGCTGGTCCTGCCGGGGAGCTGTTTTTT
TRBJ2-3,TRBV6-5,TRBD2,few,CASSYSRAGVVTDTQYF,TGTGCCAGCAGTTACTCGAGGGCGGGGGTAGTGACAGATACGCAGTATTTT
TRBJ1-6,TRBV11-1,NA,NA,CASSLWTEGNSPLHF,TGTGCCAGCAGCTTATGGACGGAGGGGAATTCACCCCTCCACTTT
TRBJ2-2,TRBV5-1,NA,many,CASSLVQVRAGELFF,TGCGCCAGCAGCTTGGTGCAGGTGCGGGCCGGGGAGCTGTTTTTT
TRBJ2-5,TRBV7-7,NA,NA,CASSLDTGTQYF,TGTGCCAGCAGCTTAGATACAGGGACCCAGTACTTC
TRBJ1-1,TRBV6-5,TRBD1,many,CASSRRDRSNTEAFF,TGTGCCAGCAGCCGGAGGGACAGATCTAACACTGAAGCTTTCTTT
TRBJ2-1,TRBV9,TRBD2,NA,CASSVDVSGSGEQFF,TGTGCCAGCAGCGTAGATGTTAGCGGGAGCGGAGAGCAGTTCTTC
TRBJ2-7,TRBV11-2,TRBD1,NA,CASSFGTGGVYEQYF,TGTGCCAGCAGCTTTGGGACAGGGGGGGTCTACGAGCAGTACTTC
TRBJ2-3,TRBV15,TRBD2,many,CATSPERGGSDTQYF,TGTGCCACCAGCCCCGAGCGGGGGGGCTCAGATACGCAGTATTTT
TRBJ2-7,TRBV5-1,NA,many,CASSPNKGNYEQYF,TGCGCCAGCAGCCCGAATAAGGGGAACTACGAGCAGTACTTC
TRBJ2-3,TRBV4-2,TRBD2,many,CASSQGTSFDTDTQYF,TGTGCCAGCAGCCAAGGGACTAGCTTTGACACAGATACGCAGTATTTT
TRBJ2-7,TRBV5-8,TRBD1,NA,CVSSLDRGRLYTYEQYF,TGTGTCAGCAGCTTGGACAGGGGACGCCTATACACCTACGAGCAGTACTTC
TRBJ2-1,TRBV20-1,TRBD2,many,CSARLASGRYNEQFF,TGCAGTGCTAGATTGGCTAGCGGAAGATACAATGAGCAGTTCTTC
TRBJ1-1,TRBV4-1,NA,few,CASSQDRGRSMNTEAFF,TGCGCCAGCAGCCAAGATCGGGGTAGGTCGATGAACACTGAAGCTTTCTTT
TRBJ2-3,TRBV7-3,TRBD2,many,CASSLFERGVGDTQYF,TGTGCCAGCAGCTTATTCGAGCGGGGGGTCGGAGATACGCAGTATTTT
TRBJ1-1,TRBV12-3/TRBV12-4,NA,NA,CASSQQGQVTEAFF,TGTGCCAGCAGTCAGCAGGGGCAGGTCACTGAAGCTTTCTTT
TRBJ2-3,TRBV24-1,NA,many,CATSDPMTTTDTQYF,TGTGCCACCAGTGACCCTATGACTACCACAGATACGCAGTATTTT
TRBJ2-3,TRBV29-1,NA,NA,CSVEWGPHTDTQYF,TGCAGCGTTGAGTGGGGGCCGCACACAGATACGCAGTATTTT
TRBJ2-1,TRBV20-1,TRBD2,few,CCAHTARGLAGNNEQFF,TGCTGTGCTCACACCGCCCGGGGACTAGCGGGGAACAATGAGCAGTTCTTC